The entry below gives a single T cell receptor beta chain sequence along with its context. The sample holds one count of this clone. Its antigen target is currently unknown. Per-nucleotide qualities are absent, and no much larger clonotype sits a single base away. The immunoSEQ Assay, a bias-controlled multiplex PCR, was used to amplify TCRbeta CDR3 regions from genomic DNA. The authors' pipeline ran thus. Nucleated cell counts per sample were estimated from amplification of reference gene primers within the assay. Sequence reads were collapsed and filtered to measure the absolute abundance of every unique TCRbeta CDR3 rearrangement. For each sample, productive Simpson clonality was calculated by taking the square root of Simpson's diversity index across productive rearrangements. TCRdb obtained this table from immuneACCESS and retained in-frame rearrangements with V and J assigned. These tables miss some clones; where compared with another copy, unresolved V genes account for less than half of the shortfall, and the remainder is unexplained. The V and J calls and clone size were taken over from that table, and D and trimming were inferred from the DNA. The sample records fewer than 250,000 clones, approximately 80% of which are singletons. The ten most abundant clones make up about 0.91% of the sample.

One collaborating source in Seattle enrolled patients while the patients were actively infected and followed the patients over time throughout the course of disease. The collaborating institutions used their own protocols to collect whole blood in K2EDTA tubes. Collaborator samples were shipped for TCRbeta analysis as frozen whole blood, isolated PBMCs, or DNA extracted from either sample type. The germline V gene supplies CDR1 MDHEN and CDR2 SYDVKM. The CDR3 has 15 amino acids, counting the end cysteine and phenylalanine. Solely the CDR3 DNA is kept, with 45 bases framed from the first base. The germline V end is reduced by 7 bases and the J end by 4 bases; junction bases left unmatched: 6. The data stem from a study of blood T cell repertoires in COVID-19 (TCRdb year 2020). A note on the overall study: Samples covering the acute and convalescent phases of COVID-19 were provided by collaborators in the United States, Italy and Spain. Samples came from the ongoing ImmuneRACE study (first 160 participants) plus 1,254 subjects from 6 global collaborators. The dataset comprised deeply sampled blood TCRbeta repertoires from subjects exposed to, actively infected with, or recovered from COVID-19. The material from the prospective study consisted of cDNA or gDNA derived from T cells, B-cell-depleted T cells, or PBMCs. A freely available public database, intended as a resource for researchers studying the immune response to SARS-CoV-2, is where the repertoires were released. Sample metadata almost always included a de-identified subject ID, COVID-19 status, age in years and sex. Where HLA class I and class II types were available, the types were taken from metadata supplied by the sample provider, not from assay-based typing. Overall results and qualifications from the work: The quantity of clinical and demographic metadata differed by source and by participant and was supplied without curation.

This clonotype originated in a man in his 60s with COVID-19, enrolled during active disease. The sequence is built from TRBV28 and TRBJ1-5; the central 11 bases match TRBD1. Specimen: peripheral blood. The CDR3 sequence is CASTPGTGGNQPQHF. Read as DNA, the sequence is TGTGCCAGCACCCCCGGGACAGGGGGGAATCAGCCCCAGCATTTT. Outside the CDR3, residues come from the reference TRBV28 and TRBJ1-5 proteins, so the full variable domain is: DVKVTQSSRYLVKRTGEKVFLECVQDMDHENMFWYRQDPGLGLRLIYFSYDVKMKEKGDIPEGYSVSREKKERFSLILESASTNQTSMYLCASTPGTGGNQPQHFGDGTRLSIL.